The subject of this entry is one T cell receptor (beta chain). This clone appeared a few times. It lacks a known antigen. Per-base quality was not reported, and no clone a single base away is much larger than it. These data come from a study of blood T cell repertoires in COVID-19 (dated by TCRdb to 2019 to 2021). Regarding the complete study: Collaborator samples came from the United States, Italy and Spain and covered acute and convalescent phases of COVID-19. The material from the prospective study consisted of cDNA or gDNA derived from T cells, B-cell-depleted T cells, or PBMCs. Deeply sampled blood TCRbeta repertoires from subjects exposed to, actively infected with, or recovered from COVID-19 were included in the dataset. The repertoires were released in a freely available public database intended as a resource for research on the immune response to SARS-CoV-2. Samples were obtained from the ongoing ImmuneRACE study (first 160 participants) and from some 1,300 subjects provided by 6 global collaborators. Nearly every sample came with metadata listing a de-identified subject ID, COVID-19 status, age in years and sex. Where available, HLA class I and class II types were obtained from metadata supplied by the sample provider rather than from assay-based typing. Overall results and qualifications from the work: The quantity of clinical and demographic metadata differed by source and by participant and was supplied without curation.

TCRbeta CDR3 regions were amplified from genomic DNA using the immunoSEQ Assay, a bias-controlled multiplex PCR. The study's own analysis went as follows. The number of nucleated cells in each sample was estimated by amplification of reference gene primers within the assay. To quantify the absolute abundance of each unique TCRbeta CDR3 rearrangement, sequence reads were collapsed and filtered. For each sample, productive Simpson clonality was calculated as the square root of Simpson's diversity index over productive rearrangements. TCRdb carries this immuneACCESS record with in-frame sequences only. Its versions omit some clonotypes, under half of them owing to an unresolved V gene in the studies checked, with the rest unexplained. Clonal size and the V and J genes are those of that table, whereas D and trimming came from the DNA. This sample lists 45,000 to 50,000 clones; 75% to 85% were detected once. Together, the top ten hold 7.5% to 9.5% of the sample.

The collaborating institutions used their own protocols to collect whole blood in K2EDTA tubes. For TCRbeta analysis, collaborator samples were shipped as frozen whole blood, as isolated PBMCs, or as DNA extracted from either sample type. Inclusive of the bounding cysteine and phenylalanine, the CDR3 is 14 residues long. Just the 42-base CDR3 DNA is kept, in frame starting at base 1. Reading the germline V gene gives CDR1 SNHLY and CDR2 FYNNEI. Cut back by 7 bases and 5 bases, the V and J ends lie 17 bases apart. Sequenced input: peripheral blood. This receptor was taken from a man older than 75 in a cohort sampled during active COVID-19. This chain joins TRBV2 to TRBJ1-1, and possibly TRBD1, on 6 matching bases. The CDR3 is CASTEGGVWTEAFF. In nucleotide form, the sequence is TGTGCCAGCACCGAGGGGGGGGTGTGGACTGAAGCTTTCTTT.